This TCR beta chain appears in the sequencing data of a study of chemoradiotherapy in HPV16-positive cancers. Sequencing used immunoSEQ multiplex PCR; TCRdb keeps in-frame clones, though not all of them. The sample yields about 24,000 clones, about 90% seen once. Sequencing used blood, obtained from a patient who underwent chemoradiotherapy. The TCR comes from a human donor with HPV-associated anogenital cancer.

CDR3: CASSRYSGVYNEQFF. The CDR3, as DNA: TGTGCCAGCAGCCGATATAGCGGGGTTTACAATGAGCAGTTCTTC. The chain recombines TRBV5-8 with TRBJ2-1, with 8 bases fitting TRBD2. The germline V gene encodes CDR1 SGHTS and CDR2 YDEGEE. Trimming took 4 bases from V and 4 from J; bases not matched to a gene: 7. The CDR3 is 15 residues long.